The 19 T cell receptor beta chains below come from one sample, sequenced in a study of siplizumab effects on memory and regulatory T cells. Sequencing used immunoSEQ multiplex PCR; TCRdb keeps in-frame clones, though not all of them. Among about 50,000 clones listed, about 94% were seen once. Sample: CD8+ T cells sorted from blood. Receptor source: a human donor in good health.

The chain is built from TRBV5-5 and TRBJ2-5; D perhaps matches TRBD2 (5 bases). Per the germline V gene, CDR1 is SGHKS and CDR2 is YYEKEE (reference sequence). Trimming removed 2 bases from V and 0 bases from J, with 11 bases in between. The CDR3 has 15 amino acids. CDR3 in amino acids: CASSFPFSDQETQYF. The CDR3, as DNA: TGTGCCAGCAGCTTCCCTTTTAGCGACCAAGAGACCCAGTACTTC.

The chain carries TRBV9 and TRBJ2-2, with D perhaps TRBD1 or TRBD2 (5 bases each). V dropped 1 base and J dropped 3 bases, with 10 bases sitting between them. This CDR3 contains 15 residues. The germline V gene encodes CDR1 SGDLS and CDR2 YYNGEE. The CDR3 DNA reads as TGTGCCAGCAGCGTACGCAGGGACGACACCGGGGAGCTGTTTTTT. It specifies CASSVRRDDTGELFF.

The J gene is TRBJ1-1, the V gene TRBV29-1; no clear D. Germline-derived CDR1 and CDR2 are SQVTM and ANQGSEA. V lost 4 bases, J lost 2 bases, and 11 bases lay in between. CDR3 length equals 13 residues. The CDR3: CSVVVAGNTEAFF. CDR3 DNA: TGCAGCGTTGTAGTGGCGGGAAACACTGAAGCTTTCTTT.

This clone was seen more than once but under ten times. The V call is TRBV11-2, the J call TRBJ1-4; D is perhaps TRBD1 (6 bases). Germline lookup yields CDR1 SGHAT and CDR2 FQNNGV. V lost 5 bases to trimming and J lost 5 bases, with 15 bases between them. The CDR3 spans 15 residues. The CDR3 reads CASSPQGPMNEKLFF. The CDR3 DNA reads TGTGCCAGCAGCCCCCAGGGGCCCATGAATGAAAAACTGTTTTTT.

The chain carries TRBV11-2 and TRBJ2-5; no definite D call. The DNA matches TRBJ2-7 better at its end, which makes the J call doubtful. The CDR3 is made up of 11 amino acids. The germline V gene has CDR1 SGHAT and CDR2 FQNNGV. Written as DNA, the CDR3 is TGTGCCAGCGGAGACCCCTACGAGCAGTACTTC. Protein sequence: CASGDPYEQYF.

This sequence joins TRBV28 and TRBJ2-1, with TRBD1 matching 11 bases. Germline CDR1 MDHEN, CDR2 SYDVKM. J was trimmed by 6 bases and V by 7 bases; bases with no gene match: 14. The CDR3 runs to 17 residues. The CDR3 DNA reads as TGTGCCAGCACCCCAAGATTGGGGACAGGGGGTAGCAATGAGCAGTTCTTC. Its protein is CASTPRLGTGGSNEQFF.

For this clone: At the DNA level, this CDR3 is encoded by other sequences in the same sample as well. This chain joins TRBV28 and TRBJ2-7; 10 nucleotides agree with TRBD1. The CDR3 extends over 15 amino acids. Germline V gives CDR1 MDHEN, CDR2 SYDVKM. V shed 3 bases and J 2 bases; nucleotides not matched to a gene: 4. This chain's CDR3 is CASSLGTGDTYEQYF. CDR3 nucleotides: TGTGCCAGCAGTTTGGGGACAGGGGACACCTACGAGCAGTACTTC. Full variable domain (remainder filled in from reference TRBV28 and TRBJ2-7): DVKVTQSSRYLVKRTGEKVFLECVQDMDHENMFWYRQDPGLGLRLIYFSYDVKMKEKGDIPEGYSVSREKKERFSLILESASTNQTSMYLCASSLGTGDTYEQYFGPGTRLTVT.

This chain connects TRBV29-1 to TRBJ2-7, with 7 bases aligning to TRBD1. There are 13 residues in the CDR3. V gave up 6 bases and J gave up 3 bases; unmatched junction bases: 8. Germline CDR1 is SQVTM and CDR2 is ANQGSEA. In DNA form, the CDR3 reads TGCAGCGTATTTACAGGGGATGTCTACGAGCAGTACTTC. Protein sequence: CSVFTGDVYEQYF.

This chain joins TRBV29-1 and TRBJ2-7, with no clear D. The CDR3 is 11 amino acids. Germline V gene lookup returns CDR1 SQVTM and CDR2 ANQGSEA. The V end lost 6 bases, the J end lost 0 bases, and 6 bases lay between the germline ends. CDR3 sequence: CSVESSYEQYF. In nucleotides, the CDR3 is TGCAGCGTCGAGAGCTCCTACGAGCAGTACTTC.

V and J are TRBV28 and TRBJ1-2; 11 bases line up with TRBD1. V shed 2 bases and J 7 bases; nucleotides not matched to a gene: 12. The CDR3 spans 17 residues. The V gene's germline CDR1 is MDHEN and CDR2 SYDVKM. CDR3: CASSLAADRGRFGGYTF. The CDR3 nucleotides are TGTGCCAGCAGTTTAGCGGCGGACAGGGGGCGTTTTGGTGGCTACACCTTC.

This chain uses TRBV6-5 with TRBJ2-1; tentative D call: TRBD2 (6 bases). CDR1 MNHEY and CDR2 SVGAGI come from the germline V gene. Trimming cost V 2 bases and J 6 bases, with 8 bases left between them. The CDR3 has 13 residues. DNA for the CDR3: TGTGCCAGCAGTTACGGGACTTTCAATGAGCAGTTCTTC. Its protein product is CASSYGTFNEQFF.

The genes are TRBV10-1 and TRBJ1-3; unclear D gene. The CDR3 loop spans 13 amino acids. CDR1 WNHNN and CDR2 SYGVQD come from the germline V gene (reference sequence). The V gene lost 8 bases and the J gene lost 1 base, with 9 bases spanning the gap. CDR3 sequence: CASSLGSGNTIYF. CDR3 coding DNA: TGCGCCAGCTCTCTCGGATCTGGAAACACCATATATTTT.

The CDR3 region is CASSLWSSGNTIYF. The DNA of the CDR3 is TGTGCCAGCAGCTTGTGGTCCAGTGGAAACACCATATATTTT. The chain joins TRBV5-6 to TRBJ1-3; D call uncertain. CDR3 length equals 14 residues. Trimming removed 1 base from V and 3 bases from J, with 8 bases in between. The V gene's germline CDR1 is SGHDT and CDR2 YYEEEE.

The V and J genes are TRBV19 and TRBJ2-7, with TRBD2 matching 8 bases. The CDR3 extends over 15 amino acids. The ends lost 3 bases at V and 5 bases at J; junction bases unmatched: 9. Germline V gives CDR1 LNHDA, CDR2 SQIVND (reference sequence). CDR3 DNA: TGTGCCAGTAGTATCGAAGCGGGGGACCTCCACGAGCAGTACTTC. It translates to CASSIEAGDLHEQYF.

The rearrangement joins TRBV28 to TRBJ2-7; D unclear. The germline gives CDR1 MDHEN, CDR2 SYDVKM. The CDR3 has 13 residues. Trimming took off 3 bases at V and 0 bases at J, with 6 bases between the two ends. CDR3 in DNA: TGTGCCAGCAGTTTTGGAGCCTCCTACGAGCAGTACTTC. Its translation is CASSFGASYEQYF.

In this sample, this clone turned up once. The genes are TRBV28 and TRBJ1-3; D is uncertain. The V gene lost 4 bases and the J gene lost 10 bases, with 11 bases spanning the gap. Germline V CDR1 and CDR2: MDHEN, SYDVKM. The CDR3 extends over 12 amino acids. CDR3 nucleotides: TGTGCCAGCAGTTCACCCCCCTTTACCATATATTTT. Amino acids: CASSSPPFTIYF.

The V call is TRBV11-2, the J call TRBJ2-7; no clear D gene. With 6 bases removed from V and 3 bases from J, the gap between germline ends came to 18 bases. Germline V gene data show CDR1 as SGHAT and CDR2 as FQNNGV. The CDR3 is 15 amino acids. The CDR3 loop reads CASSPPQRPNYEQYF. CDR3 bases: TGTGCCAGCAGTCCCCCTCAGCGCCCCAACTACGAGCAGTACTTC.

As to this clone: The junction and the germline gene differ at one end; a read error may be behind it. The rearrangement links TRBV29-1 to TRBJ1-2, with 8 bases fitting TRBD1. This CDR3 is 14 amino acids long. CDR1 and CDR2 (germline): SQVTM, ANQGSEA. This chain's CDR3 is CSVEAHPAVGQAFF. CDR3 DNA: TGCAGCGTTGAAGCCCACCCCGCGGTGGGACAGGCCTTCTTC.

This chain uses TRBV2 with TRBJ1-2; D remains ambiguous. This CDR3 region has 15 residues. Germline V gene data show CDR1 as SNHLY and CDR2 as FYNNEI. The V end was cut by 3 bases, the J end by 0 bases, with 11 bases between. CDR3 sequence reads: CASSDGVPANYGYTF. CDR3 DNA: TGTGCCAGCAGTGATGGGGTCCCAGCTAACTATGGCTACACCTTC.